What follows are 26 T cell receptor beta chains derived from one specimen sequenced in a study of cytomegalovirus exposure and HLA in healthy donors. A multiplex PCR was run with 60 Vbeta primers and 13 Jbeta primers. Only in-frame clones appear in the TCRdb table, and some are missing; sequencing was by immunoSEQ multiplex PCR. This table has some 140,000 clones, around 77% appearing once. The material sequenced was PBMCs. Receptors were obtained from a man younger than 30 in good health and CMV-seronegative.

This clone was detected only a few times. The CDR3 nucleotides are TGTGCCAGCAGCCCGGGACAGAGCTCCTACGAGCAGTACTTC. It codes for CASSPGQSSYEQYF. The rearrangement uses TRBV2 and TRBJ2-7; 7 bases agree with TRBD1. The ends lost 6 bases at V and 0 bases at J; junction bases unmatched: 5. Germline CDR1 and CDR2: SNHLY and FYNNEI. This CDR3 spans 14 amino acids. Based on the CDR3 plus reference TRBV2 and TRBJ2-7, the full variable domain is EPEVTQTPSHQVTQMGQEVILRCVPISNHLYFYWYRQILGQKVEFLVSFYNNEISEKSEIFDDQFSVERPDGSNFTLKIRSTKLEDSAMYFCASSPGQSSYEQYFGPGTRLTVT.

The chain combines TRBV11-2 with TRBJ1-3; 8 nucleotides agree with TRBD1. Trimming took 3 bases from V and 4 from J; bases not matched to a gene: 8. Germline CDR1 is SGHAT and CDR2 is FQNNGV. The CDR3 covers 16 residues. In DNA, the CDR3 is TGTGCCAGCAGCTTTAGGAGACAGGGGAAAGGAAACACCATATATTTT. As protein: CASSFRRQGKGNTIYF.

Comment on this clone: Without the conserved terminal phenylalanine or tryptophan, this CDR3 likely stems from a read error. This chain connects TRBV7-6 to TRBJ1-2, with D perhaps TRBD1 (6 bases). This CDR3 has 15 amino acids. V was clipped by 5 bases and J by 6 bases, with 19 bases between them. The germline gives CDR1 SGHVS, CDR2 FNYEAQ. CDR3 coding DNA: TGTGCCAGCAGCGTCTTACAGGGTCCCCAGGATGGCTACACCCTC. Its translation is CASSVLQGPQDGYTL.

In its sample, this clone was seen once. The gene calls are TRBV4-2 and TRBJ2-7, with TRBD2 matching 7 bases. This CDR3 is built from 13 residues. Trimming cost V 2 bases and J 2 bases; bases outside gene matches: 0. CDR1 and CDR2 (germline): LGHNA, YNFKEQ. The CDR3 DNA is TGTGCCAGCAGCCAACGGGAGGCCTACGAGCAGTACTTC. This sequence encodes CASSQREAYEQYF.

This clone was picked up a small number of times. The chain couples TRBV4-2 to TRBJ2-7; D remains ambiguous. V lost 0 bases and J lost 0, with 12 bases in between. CDR3 length equals 16 residues. The V gene's germline CDR1 is LGHNA and CDR2 YNFKEQ. This CDR3 reads CASSQDTATSSYEQYF. CDR3 nucleotides: TGTGCCAGCAGCCAAGACACAGCCACGAGCTCCTACGAGCAGTACTTC.

The V and J genes are TRBV4-1 and TRBJ1-2, with TRBD1 as a possible D gene (6 bases). CDR3 size: 18 residues. With 4 bases removed from V and 6 bases from J, the gap between germline ends came to 27 bases. Germline CDR1 MGHRA, CDR2 YSYEKL. The CDR3 is CASSPHPTGLEREDGYTF. As DNA, the CDR3 is TGCGCCAGCAGCCCCCACCCGACAGGTTTAGAGCGAGAAGATGGCTACACCTTC.

The V and J genes are TRBV28 and TRBJ1-6; TRBD1 agrees at 8 bases. This CDR3 contains 14 residues. Germline V lookup: CDR1 MDHEN, CDR2 SYDVKM. The J segment lost 10 bases and the V segment lost 2 bases, leaving 4 bases of the junction unmatched. As DNA, the CDR3 is TGTGCCAGCAGTTTAGGACAGGGCGGGTCACCCCTCCACTTT. It yields the protein CASSLGQGGSPLHF.

The chain is built from TRBV2 and TRBJ1-2, with D possibly matching TRBD1 (6 bases). Trimming removed 8 bases at V and 5 bases at J, with 12 bases between. This CDR3 spans 12 amino acids. The germline CDR1 and CDR2 sequences are SNHLY and FYNNEI. The CDR3 region is CASSDRDYGYTF. CDR3 DNA: TGTGCCAGCTCGGACAGAGATTATGGCTACACCTTC.

With respect to this clone: One junction end does not reproduce the germline sequence, and a read error may be involved. The chain links TRBV5-5 to TRBJ1-6; 8 nucleotides agree with TRBD1. The CDR3 loop spans 14 amino acids. Germline V gene sequence: CDR1 SGHKS, CDR2 YYEKEE (reference sequence). CDR3 loop: CASSLASGTGPSDF. The CDR3 coding sequence is TGTGCCAGCAGCTTGGCCTCAGGGACAGGACCCTCCGACTTT.

This rearrangement joins TRBV30 to TRBJ2-5; 8 bases align to TRBD2. This CDR3 contains 15 residues. Germline trimming cut 0 bases from V and 1 base from J; bases unmatched to any gene: 4. From germline, CDR1 is GTSNPN and CDR2 SVGIG (reference sequence). CDR3 protein: CAWSVAGAPQETQYF. The CDR3 region has the DNA TGTGCCTGGAGTGTAGCGGGGGCCCCCCAAGAGACCCAGTACTTC.

This chain uses TRBV9 with TRBJ2-7; D may be TRBD1 (5 bases). V dropped 0 bases and J dropped 6 bases, with 10 bases sitting between them. CDR1 is SGDLS and CDR2 is YYNGEE in the germline V gene. The CDR3 covers 13 residues. The DNA for the CDR3 is TGTGCCAGCAGCGTAGTGGACACGTCCGAGCAGTACTTC. Its translation is CASSVVDTSEQYF.

CDR3 sequence reads: CSVMVGRAIGEKLFF. CDR3 in DNA: TGCAGCGTCATGGTCGGCAGGGCCATTGGTGAAAAACTGTTTTTT. This chain links TRBV29-1 with TRBJ1-4; tentatively, D is TRBD1 (5 bases). Germline V CDR1 and CDR2: SQVTM, ANQGSEA. V was cut by 6 bases and J by 7 bases, with 21 bases left in between. This CDR3 has 15 amino acids.

The chain's CDR3 is CASSHAGGGNQPQHF. The CDR3 DNA sequence: TGTGCCAGCAGTCACGCAGGGGGCGGGAATCAGCCCCAGCATTTT. V gene TRBV6-1 combines with J gene TRBJ1-5, with 8 bases matching TRBD1. Germline V gene sequence: CDR1 MNHNS, CDR2 SASEGT. CDR3 length: 15 residues. V was clipped by 5 bases and J by 4 bases; unmatched bases: 7.

J is TRBJ2-2 and V is TRBV5-1; 10 positions match TRBD2. From germline, CDR1 is SGHRS and CDR2 YFSETQ. The length of the CDR3 is 16 residues. The junction had 5 bases not matched to a gene; V was cut back by 2 bases and J by 4 bases. DNA for the CDR3: TGCGCCAGCAGCTTAACTAGCGGGGACATCACCGGGGAGCTGTTTTTT. Its protein is CASSLTSGDITGELFF.

This chain joins TRBV4-3 and TRBJ2-7, with TRBD1 identical over 7 bases. CDR1 and CDR2 from the germline V gene are LGHNA and YSLEER. The V gene end was trimmed by 0 bases and the J gene end by 4 bases; junction bases not matched to a gene: 6. This CDR3 comprises 15 residues. CDR3 nucleotides: TGCGCCAGCAGCCAAGATACCGGCAGGGGGTACGAGCAGTACTTC. This gives the protein CASSQDTGRGYEQYF.

The chain uses TRBV2 and TRBJ2-4; D is perhaps TRBD1 (5 bases). Germline V lookup: CDR1 SNHLY, CDR2 FYNNEI. Trimming pared 6 bases from V and 5 bases from J, leaving 11 bases between. The CDR3 length is 13 residues. The CDR3 loop is CASRAVGENIQYF. The CDR3 bases are TGTGCCAGCAGAGCCGTAGGGGAAAACATTCAGTACTTC.

The rearrangement uses TRBV30 and TRBJ1-2; maybe TRBD1 (5 bases). Germline CDR1 GTSNPN, CDR2 SVGIG (reference sequence). The CDR3 covers 13 residues. Trimming removed 3 bases from V and 1 base from J, with 9 bases in between. The CDR3 here is CAWRTGFNYGYTF. The CDR3 nucleotides read TGTGCCTGGAGAACAGGTTTTAACTATGGCTACACCTTC.

This clone is a singleton in its sample. CDR3 sequence: CASANIFTDTQYF. CDR3 bases: TGTGCCAGCGCCAACATCTTCACAGATACGCAGTATTTT. The genes are TRBV27 and TRBJ2-3; D is undetermined. V lost 8 bases, J lost 2 bases, and 11 bases lay in between. From germline, CDR1 is MNHEY and CDR2 SMNVEV (reference sequence). The CDR3 totals 13 residues.

The gene calls are TRBV5-1 and TRBJ2-1; 7 bases map to TRBD2. The V gene end was trimmed by 4 bases and the J gene end by 0 bases; junction bases not matched to a gene: 7. Germline CDR1 SGHRS, CDR2 YFSETQ. The CDR3 has 16 residues. The CDR3 sequence: CASSPGRGSSYNEQFF. CDR3 bases: TGCGCCAGCAGCCCGGGGCGGGGGAGCTCCTACAATGAGCAGTTCTTC.

There are a few counts of this clone. The V call is TRBV2, the J call TRBJ1-3; D uncertain. The V gene lost 4 bases and the J gene lost 4 bases, with 8 bases spanning the gap. Germline lookup yields CDR1 SNHLY and CDR2 FYNNEI. This CDR3 is built from 13 residues. The CDR3 sequence is CASSVEWGNTIYF. In DNA, the CDR3 is TGTGCCAGCAGTGTAGAGTGGGGAAACACCATATATTTT.

The chain combines TRBV5-1 with TRBJ2-5; D remains ambiguous. The length of the CDR3 is 16 residues. Germline-derived CDR1 and CDR2 are SGHRS and YFSETQ. Trimming took off 0 bases at V and 2 bases at J, with 14 bases between the two ends. Here the CDR3 reads CASSLGLATNQETQYF. The CDR3 coding sequence is TGCGCCAGCAGCTTGGGTTTGGCAACAAATCAAGAGACCCAGTACTTC.

This chain joins TRBV7-2 and TRBJ1-2; no definite D call. Germline assignment: CDR1 SGHTA and CDR2 FQGNSA. Trimming pared 1 base from V and 4 bases from J, leaving 10 bases between. CDR3 size: 14 residues. The CDR3 loop reads CASSLVFRSYGYTF. The CDR3 coding sequence is TGTGCCAGCAGCTTAGTTTTTCGGTCCTATGGCTACACCTTC.

The chain has TRBV15 and TRBJ2-7; 7 positions agree with TRBD1. The CDR3 extends over 14 amino acids. Germline CDR1 LNHNV, CDR2 YYDKDF (reference sequence). V shed 1 base and J 5 bases; nucleotides not matched to a gene: 5. The CDR3 loop reads CATSRVQGDHEQYF. The CDR3 nucleotides are TGTGCCACCAGCAGAGTTCAGGGGGACCACGAGCAGTACTTC. The full variable domain, completed using reference TRBV15 and TRBJ2-7, is DAMVIQNPRYQVTQFGKPVTLSCSQTLNHNVMYWYQQKSSQAPKLLFHYYDKDFNNEADTPDNFQSRRPNTSFCFLDIRSPGLGDTAMYLCATSRVQGDHEQYFGPGTRLTVT.

The chain links TRBV5-1 to TRBJ1-4, with D possibly being TRBD1 (6 bases). The CDR3 covers 15 residues. Trimming took 1 base from V and 5 from J, leaving 12 bases between them. Per the germline V gene, CDR1 is SGHRS and CDR2 is YFSETQ. CDR3 sequence: CASSLTDSANEKLFF. The CDR3 DNA reads TGCGCCAGCAGCTTGACGGACAGCGCAAATGAAAAACTGTTTTTT.

The chain links TRBV7-3 to TRBJ2-1, with 9 bases matching TRBD1. The junction had 10 bases not matched to a gene; V was cut back by 9 bases and J by 4 bases. The CDR3 has 15 residues. CDR1 and CDR2 (germline): SGHTA, FQGTGA. Here the CDR3 DNA reads TGTGCCAGTTGTGTTGGGACAGGGAAGTACAATGAGCAGTTCTTC. Translating gives CASCVGTGKYNEQFF.

This chain joins TRBV5-6 and TRBJ2-5; D gene uncertain. The closer fit of TRBJ2-7 to the DNA end suggests the J call may be wrong. CDR1 is SGHDT, CDR2 YYEEEE, per germline. The CDR3 sequence is 12 residues long. DNA for the CDR3: TGTGCCAGCAGCTTGACGTCCTACGAGCAGTACTTC. Translating it yields CASSLTSYEQYF.